This T cell receptor (beta chain) stems from a study of glioma-infiltrating T cells. Amplification of TCR alpha and beta CDR3 regions from RNA used iRepertoire nested multiplex PCR. One entry per CDR3 protein results from TCRdb running MiXCR on the multiplex PCR reads. Of over 100,000 distinct CDR3 sequences listed, 20% to 25% are singletons. CDR3 length equals 17 residues. In germline, CDR1 is PRHDT, CDR2 FYEKMQ (reference sequence). V dropped 3 bases and J dropped 2; count of bases not matched to a gene: 9. This clonotype has more than one count but fewer than ten. No antigen is known for it. Study-wide points: Above-expected tissue-blood divergence occurred in all gliomas, most in low-grade ones.

The receptor's source is a human donor with low-grade glioma or glioblastoma, undergoing nonglioma brain surgery, or in good health (not recorded which). The J gene is TRBJ2-2, the V gene TRBV13, with 7 bases lining up with TRBD1. Sequencing was performed on glioma tissue, nonneoplastic brain tissue, or PBMCs (not recorded which). CDR3 protein: CASSFYRQGSNTGELFF. In nucleotides, the CDR3 is TGTGCCAGCAGCTTCTACCGACAGGGTTCTAACACCGGGGAGCTGTTTTTT.